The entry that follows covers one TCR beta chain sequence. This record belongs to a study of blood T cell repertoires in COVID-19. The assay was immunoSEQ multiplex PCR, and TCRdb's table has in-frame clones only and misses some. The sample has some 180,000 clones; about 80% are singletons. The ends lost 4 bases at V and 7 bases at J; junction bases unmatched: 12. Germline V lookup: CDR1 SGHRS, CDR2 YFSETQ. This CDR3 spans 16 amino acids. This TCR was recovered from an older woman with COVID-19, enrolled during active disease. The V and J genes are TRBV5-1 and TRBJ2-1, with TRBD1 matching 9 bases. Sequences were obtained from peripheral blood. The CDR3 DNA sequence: TGCGCCAGCAGCCCCACAGGGGGCGTAAAAGCGAATGAGCAGTTCTTC. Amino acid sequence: CASSPTGGVKANEQFF.